This is a list of T cell receptor beta chains from one sample in a study of graft-versus-host responses after intestinal transplantation. Assay: immunoSEQ multiplex PCR; the TCRdb copy retains only in-frame clones and omits some. In the table there are tens of thousands of clones, more than 85% of which are singletons. The antigens these receptors bind are not known. The starting material was unstimulated CD8+ T cells sorted from spleen or lymph node cells, obtained before intestinal transplant. The receptors derive from a human donor who received an intestinal transplant. Both conserved end residues are part of each CDR3. The order of the fields is J gene, D gene, V gene, clone size, CDR3 DNA, CDR3 protein. D genes are given only for firm matches. A row's size may be missing; if present it is once, few, many or a size class.

J gene: TRBJ1-2; D gene: .; V gene: TRBV5-4; clone size: .; CDR3 DNA: TGTGCCAGCAGCTTGGTGGGTTCTAGCGGCTACACCTTC; CDR3 protein: CASSLVGSSGYTF
J gene: TRBJ2-5; D gene: .; V gene: TRBV12-5; clone size: .; CDR3 DNA: TGTGCTAGTGGTTCCGTAATACAGGGAGATGAGCCCCAGTACTTC; CDR3 protein: CASGSVIQGDEPQYF
J gene: TRBJ2-1; D gene: TRBD2; V gene: TRBV19; clone size: few; CDR3 DNA: TGTGCCAGTAGTAGGGGAGGGGATGAGCAGTTCTTC; CDR3 protein: CASSRGGDEQFF
J gene: TRBJ1-5; D gene: TRBD1; V gene: TRBV6-1; clone size: few; CDR3 DNA: TGTGCCAGCAGTGAATGGGGACAGAGCAATCAGCCCCAGCATTTT; CDR3 protein: CASSEWGQSNQPQHF
J gene: TRBJ1-2; D gene: TRBD1; V gene: TRBV19; clone size: .; CDR3 DNA: TGTGCCAGTAGAGGGACAGGGGAGTACTATGGCTACACCTTC; CDR3 protein: CASRGTGEYYGYTF
J gene: TRBJ1-2; D gene: TRBD1; V gene: TRBV13; clone size: .; CDR3 DNA: TGTGCCAGCAGCCTCGGGACAGCTCTTAATGGCTACACCTTC; CDR3 protein: CASSLGTALNGYTF
J gene: TRBJ2-2; D gene: TRBD2; V gene: TRBV6-5; clone size: .; CDR3 DNA: TGTGCCAGCACCGGACTAGCGGGATTGCCCGGGGAGCTGTTTTTT; CDR3 protein: CASTGLAGLPGELFF
J gene: TRBJ2-7; D gene: TRBD2; V gene: TRBV19; clone size: .; CDR3 DNA: TGTGCCAGTAGTGCCGGGACTAGCGGCTTCTACGAGCAGTACTTC; CDR3 protein: CASSAGTSGFYEQYF
J gene: TRBJ2-3; D gene: TRBD2; V gene: TRBV6-1; clone size: .; CDR3 DNA: TGTGCCAGCAGTGTGCTAGCGGATCGCGGGGGGGACCCAGATACGCAGTATTTT; CDR3 protein: CASSVLADRGGDPDTQYF
J gene: TRBJ1-2; D gene: .; V gene: TRBV21-1; clone size: .; CDR3 DNA: TGTGCCAGCAGCCCGTGGAGTCCGTTGAACTATGGCTACACCTTC; CDR3 protein: CASSPWSPLNYGYTF
J gene: TRBJ2-4; D gene: TRBD1; V gene: TRBV4-1; clone size: .; CDR3 DNA: TGCGCCAGCAGCCAAGATCCGGGACAGGCGACCATTCAGTACTTC; CDR3 protein: CASSQDPGQATIQYF
J gene: TRBJ1-5; D gene: .; V gene: TRBV5-6; clone size: few; CDR3 DNA: TGTGCCAGCAGCTCCAGGGATGTAACTCAGCCCCAGCATTTT; CDR3 protein: CASSSRDVTQPQHF
J gene: TRBJ2-7; D gene: .; V gene: TRBV5-1; clone size: .; CDR3 DNA: TGCGCCAGCAGCTTAGACAGCCCAGTCTCCTACGAGCAGTACTTC; CDR3 protein: CASSLDSPVSYEQYF
J gene: TRBJ1-2; D gene: TRBD1; V gene: TRBV6-1; clone size: few; CDR3 DNA: TGTGCCAGCAGTGAAGAGGCAGCAGGGGGTTGGGGCTACACCTTC; CDR3 protein: CASSEEAAGGWGYTF
J gene: TRBJ2-4; D gene: TRBD1; V gene: TRBV28; clone size: .; CDR3 DNA: TGTGCCAGCAGTTGGGGACAGGGCATAAAAAACATTCAGTACTTC; CDR3 protein: CASSWGQGIKNIQYF
J gene: TRBJ2-3; D gene: .; V gene: TRBV27; clone size: .; CDR3 DNA: TGTGCCAGCAGTTTAAACTTCGGGGACACAGATACGCAGTATTTT; CDR3 protein: CASSLNFGDTDTQYF
J gene: TRBJ2-7; D gene: .; V gene: TRBV5-6; clone size: .; CDR3 DNA: TGTGCCAGCAGCTTTAGGCAGACAGTCTACGAGCAGTACTTC; CDR3 protein: CASSFRQTVYEQYF
J gene: TRBJ2-7; D gene: .; V gene: TRBV5-1; clone size: .; CDR3 DNA: TGCGCCAGCAGCTTGGGACAGGTACTCTACGAGCAGTACTTC; CDR3 protein: CASSLGQVLYEQYF
J gene: TRBJ2-7; D gene: TRBD2; V gene: TRBV7-2; clone size: few; CDR3 DNA: TGTGCCAGCAGCCCTACTAGCGGCCACTACGAGCAGTACTTC; CDR3 protein: CASSPTSGHYEQYF
J gene: TRBJ2-1; D gene: .; V gene: TRBV19; clone size: .; CDR3 DNA: TGTGCCAGTAGTATAAGCGGAGGGCCGGATGAGCAGTTCTTC; CDR3 protein: CASSISGGPDEQFF
J gene: TRBJ2-2; D gene: .; V gene: TRBV7-3; clone size: .; CDR3 DNA: TGTGCCAGCACCATCGGGTCAAACACCGGGGAGCTGTTTTTT; CDR3 protein: CASTIGSNTGELFF
J gene: TRBJ2-7; D gene: TRBD2; V gene: TRBV2; clone size: .; CDR3 DNA: TGTGCCAGCAGTACCGGACTAGTTCGGTACGAGCAGTACTTC; CDR3 protein: CASSTGLVRYEQYF
J gene: TRBJ2-7; D gene: TRBD2; V gene: TRBV28; clone size: .; CDR3 DNA: TGTGCCAGCGAGGGACTAGCGGGAGGTCCCACTCCCTACGAGCAGTACTTC; CDR3 protein: CASEGLAGGPTPYEQYF
J gene: TRBJ1-1; D gene: TRBD1; V gene: TRBV7-8; clone size: .; CDR3 DNA: TGTGCCAGCAGCATAAGGGACAGTGTCACTGAAGCTTTCTTT; CDR3 protein: CASSIRDSVTEAFF
J gene: TRBJ1-2; D gene: .; V gene: TRBV19; clone size: .; CDR3 DNA: TGTGCCAGTAGTATAACGGTCATGGGCTACACCTTC; CDR3 protein: CASSITVMGYTF
J gene: TRBJ1-1; D gene: .; V gene: TRBV28; clone size: .; CDR3 DNA: TGTGCCAGCAGTTTATTAGGGAGGAAGGGAACTGAAGCTTTCTTT; CDR3 protein: CASSLLGRKGTEAFF
J gene: TRBJ2-7; D gene: .; V gene: TRBV15; clone size: .; CDR3 DNA: TGTGCCACCAGCAGAGATCGAGGGTCGGGATACGAGCAGTACTTC; CDR3 protein: CATSRDRGSGYEQYF
J gene: TRBJ2-7; D gene: TRBD2; V gene: TRBV11-2; clone size: once; CDR3 DNA: TGTGCCAGCAGCTTTGGCGGGGGGGCATACGAGCAGTACTTC; CDR3 protein: CASSFGGGAYEQYF
J gene: TRBJ2-5; D gene: TRBD2; V gene: TRBV4-1; clone size: .; CDR3 DNA: TGCGCCAGCAGCCAAGAGTGGACTAGCGGGGGGGAGACCCAGTACTTC; CDR3 protein: CASSQEWTSGGETQYF
J gene: TRBJ1-2; D gene: TRBD1; V gene: TRBV7-9; clone size: .; CDR3 DNA: TGTGCCAGCGGGACAGGGGGGTACAGTGTAATGGACTACACCTTC; CDR3 protein: CASGTGGYSVMDYTF
J gene: TRBJ1-6; D gene: .; V gene: TRBV4-3; clone size: .; CDR3 DNA: TGCGCCAGCAGCCAAGTAGGGGGGGCCGCTAGCTCCTATAATTCACCCCTCCACTTT; CDR3 protein: CASSQVGGAASSYNSPLHF
J gene: TRBJ2-1; D gene: .; V gene: TRBV4-1; clone size: .; CDR3 DNA: TGCGCCAGCAGCCAAGAATCTCCTCCCTACAATGAGCAGTTCTTC; CDR3 protein: CASSQESPPYNEQFF